The TCR beta chain under discussion was sequenced for a study of cytomegalovirus exposure and HLA in healthy donors. The study's findings and limits: A few CMV-associated chains proved CMV antigen-specific in vitro.

The CDR3 covers 14 residues. Per the germline V gene, CDR1 is KGHSH and CDR2 is LQKENI. V lost 1 base and J 0 bases, leaving 6 bases between the germline ends. Points on this clone: The antigen is unknown.

Profiling relied on immunoSEQ multiplex PCR, and the TCRdb table lists in-frame clones only, not all of them. Found here are 250,000 or so clones, about 90% of them singletons; the top ten hold around 0.34%. The sequencing sample was made of PBMCs. V and J are TRBV18 and TRBJ2-5; D call uncertain. This receptor was obtained from a woman younger than 30 in good health and CMV-seronegative. CDR3 sequence (DNA): TGTGCCAGCTCACCACTCGGTTACCAAGAGACCCAGTACTTC. Protein: CASSPLGYQETQYF.